The present T cell receptor beta chain was sequenced within a study of CD8+CD57+ T cells in acquired aplastic anemia. Looking at the study overall: Across the sorted CD4+ and CD8+ cells, DNA amounts averaged around 3.2 ug.

This clonotype was seen a single time. Profiling that covered TCR beta VDJ and CDR3 relied on genomic DNA as its template. TCRdb re-called the reads with MiXCR, one entry per CDR3 protein. Found here are approximately 180,000 distinct CDR3 sequences, around 50% of them singletons; the top ten hold 1.1%. Per germline, CDR1 SNHLY and CDR2 FYNNEI. J was trimmed by 6 bases and V by 3 bases; bases with no gene match: 3. The CDR3 length is 14 residues. Sequencing was done on patients that had shown CD8+CD57+ cell expansion by flow cytometry. This chain connects TRBV2 to TRBJ2-2; 8 nucleotides match TRBD1. Sequences were obtained from sorted CD4+, CD8+, or CD8+CD57+ T cells (not recorded which) from PBMCs. The sequence came from a human donor with aplastic anemia. The CDR3 here is CASSEDRVAGELFF. CDR3 DNA sequence: TGTGCCAGCAGTGAGGACAGGGTGGCCGGGGAGCTGTTTTTT.